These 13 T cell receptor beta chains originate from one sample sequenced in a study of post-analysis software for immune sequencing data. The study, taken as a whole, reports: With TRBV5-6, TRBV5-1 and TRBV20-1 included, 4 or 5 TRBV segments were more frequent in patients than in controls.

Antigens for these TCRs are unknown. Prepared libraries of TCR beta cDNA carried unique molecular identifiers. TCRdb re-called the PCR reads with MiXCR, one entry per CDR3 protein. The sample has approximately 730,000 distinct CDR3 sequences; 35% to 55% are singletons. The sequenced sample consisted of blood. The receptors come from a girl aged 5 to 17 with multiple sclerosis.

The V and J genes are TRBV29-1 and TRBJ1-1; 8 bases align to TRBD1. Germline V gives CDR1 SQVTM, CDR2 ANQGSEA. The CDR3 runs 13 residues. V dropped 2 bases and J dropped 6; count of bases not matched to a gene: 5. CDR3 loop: CSVEQGANAEAFF. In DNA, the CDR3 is TGCAGCGTTGAACAGGGGGCTAACGCTGAAGCTTTCTTT.

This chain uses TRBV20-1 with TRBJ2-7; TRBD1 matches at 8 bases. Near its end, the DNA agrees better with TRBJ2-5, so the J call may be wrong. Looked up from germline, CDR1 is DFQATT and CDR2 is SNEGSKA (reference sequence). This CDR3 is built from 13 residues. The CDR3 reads CSARSGQVETQYF. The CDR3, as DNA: TGCAGTGCTAGATCGGGACAGGTCGAGACCCAGTACTTC.

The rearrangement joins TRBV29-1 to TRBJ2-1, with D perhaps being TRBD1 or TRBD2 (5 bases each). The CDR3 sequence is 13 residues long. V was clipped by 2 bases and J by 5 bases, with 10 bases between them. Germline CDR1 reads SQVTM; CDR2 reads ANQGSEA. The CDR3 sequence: CSVEPGPNNEQFF. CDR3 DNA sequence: TGCAGCGTTGAACCGGGACCAAACAATGAGCAGTTCTTC.

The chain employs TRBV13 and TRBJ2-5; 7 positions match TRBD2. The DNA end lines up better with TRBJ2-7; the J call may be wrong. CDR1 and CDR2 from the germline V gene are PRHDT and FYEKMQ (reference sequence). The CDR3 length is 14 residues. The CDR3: CASSLHRGRIEQYF. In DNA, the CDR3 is TGTGCCAGCAGCTTACACCGCGGGAGAATCGAGCAGTACTTC.

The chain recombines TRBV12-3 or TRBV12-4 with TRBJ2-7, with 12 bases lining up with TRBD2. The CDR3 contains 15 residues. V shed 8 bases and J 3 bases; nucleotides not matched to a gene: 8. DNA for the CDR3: TGTGCCAGCGGCCGTCTAGCGGGAGGGGGCTACGAGCAGTACTTC. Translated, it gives CASGRLAGGGYEQYF.

The CDR3 protein is CASSSRGGASYGYTF. As DNA, the CDR3 is TGTGCCAGCAGCTCCCGCGGGGGGGCAAGCTATGGCTACACCTTC. The gene calls are TRBV7-9 and TRBJ1-2, with D tentatively TRBD1 (6 bases). This CDR3 contains 15 residues. In germline, CDR1 is SEHNR, CDR2 FQNEAQ (reference sequence). The V end was cut by 4 bases, the J end by 4 bases, with 16 bases between. Using reference TRBV7-9 and TRBJ1-2 for the parts outside the CDR3, the full variable domain is DTGVSQNPRHKITKRGQNVTFRCDPISEHNRLYWYRQTLGQGPEFLTYFQNEAQLEKSRLLSDRFSAERPKGSFSTLEIQRTEQGDSAMYLCASSSRGGASYGYTFGSGTRLTVV.

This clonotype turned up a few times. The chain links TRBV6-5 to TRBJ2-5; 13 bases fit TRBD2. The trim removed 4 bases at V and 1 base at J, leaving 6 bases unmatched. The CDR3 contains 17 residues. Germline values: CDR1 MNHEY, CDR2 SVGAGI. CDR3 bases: TGTGCCAGCAGTTCCGGACTAGCGGGAGTCCCCCAAGAGACCCAGTACTTC. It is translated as CASSSGLAGVPQETQYF.

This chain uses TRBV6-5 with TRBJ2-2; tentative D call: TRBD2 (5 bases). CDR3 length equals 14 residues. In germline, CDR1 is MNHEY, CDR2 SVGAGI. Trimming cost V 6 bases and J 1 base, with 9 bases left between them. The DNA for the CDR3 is TGTGCCAGCAGCCTGACTATGAACACCGGGGAGCTGTTTTTT. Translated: CASSLTMNTGELFF.

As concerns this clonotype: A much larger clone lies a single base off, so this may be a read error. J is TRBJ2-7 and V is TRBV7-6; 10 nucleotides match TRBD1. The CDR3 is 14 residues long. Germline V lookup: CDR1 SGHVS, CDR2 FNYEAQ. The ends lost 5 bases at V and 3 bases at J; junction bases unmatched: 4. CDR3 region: CASSARDRGYEQYF. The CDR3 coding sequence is TGTGCCAGCAGCGCCCGGGACAGGGGCTACGAGCAGTACTTC.

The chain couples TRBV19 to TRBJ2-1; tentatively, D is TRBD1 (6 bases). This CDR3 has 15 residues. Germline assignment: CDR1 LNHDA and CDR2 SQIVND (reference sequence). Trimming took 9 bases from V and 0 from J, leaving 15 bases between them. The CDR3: CASGTTGGSYNEQFF. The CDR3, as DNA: TGTGCCAGCGGGACAACGGGTGGCTCCTACAATGAGCAGTTCTTC.

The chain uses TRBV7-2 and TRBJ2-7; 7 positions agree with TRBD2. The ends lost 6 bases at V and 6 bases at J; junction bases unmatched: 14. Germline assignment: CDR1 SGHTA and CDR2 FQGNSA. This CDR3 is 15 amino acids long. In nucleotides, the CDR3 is TGTGCCAGCAGGGAGACTTCTAGACTAGCATCCGAGCAGTACTTC. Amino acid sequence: CASRETSRLASEQYF.

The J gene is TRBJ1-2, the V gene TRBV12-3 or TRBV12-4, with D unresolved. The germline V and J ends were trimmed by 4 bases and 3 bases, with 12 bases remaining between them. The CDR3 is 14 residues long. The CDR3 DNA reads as TGTGCCAGCAGTTACGCCGTCCTGGACTATGGCTACACCTTC. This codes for CASSYAVLDYGYTF.

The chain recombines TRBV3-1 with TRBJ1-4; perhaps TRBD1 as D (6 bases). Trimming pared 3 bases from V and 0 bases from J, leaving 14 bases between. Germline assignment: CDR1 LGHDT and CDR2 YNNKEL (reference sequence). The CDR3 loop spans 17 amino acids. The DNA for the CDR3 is TGTGCCAGCAGCCATGGGACAAATTTTGCAACTAATGAAAAACTGTTTTTT. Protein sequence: CASSHGTNFATNEKLFF.